The clone carrying this T cell receptor beta chain was counted a few times. At one boundary the junction diverges from the germline segment, which might be a read error. Residents of approximately 25 US areas, aged roughly 18 to 89 years, made up the participants. Membership in each cohort depended on participant-reported clinical history. Donors in Cohort 3 who had recovered were those with two negative PCRs, healthcare professional clearance, or resolution of their symptoms. The length of the CDR3 is 10 residues. CDR1 and CDR2 from the germline V gene are SNHLY and FYNNEI. Sequencing used immunoSEQ multiplex PCR; TCRdb keeps in-frame clones, though not all of them. The sample has approximately 300,000 clones; nearly 90% are singletons. The data were obtained in a study of blood T cell repertoires in COVID-19. Study-wide background: PBMCs, B-cell-depleted T cells, or T cells were the source of the cDNA or gDNA that made up the material.

Source material: PBMCs or T cells enriched from blood (not recorded which). The chain couples TRBV2 to TRBJ1-1; no clear D gene. The receptor's source is a woman aged 25 to 39 who had recovered from COVID-19. The CDR3 is CASTNPEAFF. The CDR3 DNA follows: TGTGCCAGCACGAATCCTGAGGCTTTCTTT.